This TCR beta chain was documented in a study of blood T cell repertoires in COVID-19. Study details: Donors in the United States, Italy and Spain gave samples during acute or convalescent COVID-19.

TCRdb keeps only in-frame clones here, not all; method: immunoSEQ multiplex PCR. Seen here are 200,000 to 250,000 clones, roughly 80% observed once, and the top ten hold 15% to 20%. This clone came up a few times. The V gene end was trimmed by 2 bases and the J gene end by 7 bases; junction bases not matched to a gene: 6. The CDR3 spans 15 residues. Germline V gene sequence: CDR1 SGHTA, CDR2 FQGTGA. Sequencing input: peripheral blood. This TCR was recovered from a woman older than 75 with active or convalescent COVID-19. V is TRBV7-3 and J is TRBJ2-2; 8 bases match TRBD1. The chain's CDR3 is CASSLDRGAHGELFF. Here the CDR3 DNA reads TGTGCCAGCAGCTTAGACAGGGGCGCCCACGGGGAGCTGTTTTTT.